The 32 T cell receptor beta chains below come from one sample, sequenced in a study of shared clonotypes between healthy human individuals. Here immunoSEQ multiplex PCR was the method, and the copy in TCRdb shows in-frame clones only, minus some. Of hundreds of thousands of clones in the sample, roughly 72% are singletons; the top ten hold 1.5% to 2%. Sequenced sample: memory CD4+ T cells sorted from blood. The subset is: CD45RA-negative fraction. The receptor source for this set is a woman in her 30s in good health.

The chain couples TRBV18 to TRBJ1-1; D gene uncertain. Trimming removed 0 bases at V and 0 bases at J, with 8 bases between. Germline lookup yields CDR1 KGHSH and CDR2 LQKENI. The CDR3 has 15 residues. For the CDR3, the DNA is TGTGCCAGCTCACCACCAATTAGTTTGAACACTGAAGCTTTCTTT. Encoded protein: CASSPPISLNTEAFF.

This clone was detected only once. V gene TRBV5-1 combines with J gene TRBJ2-5; TRBD2 might be the D (6 bases). The CDR3 runs to 14 residues. Trimming took 5 bases from V and 3 from J, leaving 14 bases between them. Germline assignment: CDR1 SGHRS and CDR2 YFSETQ. For the CDR3, the DNA is TGCGCCAGCAGGGCAGTTTCTAGCGAAGAGACCCAGTACTTC. As protein: CASRAVSSEETQYF.

This clone was seen only once. This sequence joins TRBV2 and TRBJ1-2, with TRBD1 as a possible D gene (5 bases). Trimming took off 7 bases at V and 2 bases at J, with 14 bases between the two ends. The CDR3 sequence is 14 residues long. CDR1 is SNHLY, CDR2 FYNNEI, per germline. CDR3 sequence reads: CASKIRDLNYGYTF. The DNA of the CDR3 is TGTGCCAGCAAGATTCGGGACCTAAACTATGGCTACACCTTC.

About this clone itself: A much larger clone is a single base away; this may be a read error. The gene calls are TRBV29-1 and TRBJ1-1, with TRBD1 as a possible D gene (6 bases). The V gene's germline CDR1 is SQVTM and CDR2 ANQGSEA. Trimming removed 6 bases from V and 1 base from J, with 27 bases in between. The CDR3 loop spans 18 amino acids. CDR3 bases: TGCAGCGTCGCCGAGACCTTCGGGGGGCGCGGGGGGAACACTGAAGCTTTCTTT. Its translation is CSVAETFGGRGGNTEAFF.

The rearrangement uses TRBV7-9 and TRBJ2-7; TRBD1 might be the D (6 bases). The CDR3 totals 16 residues. Germline CDR1 and CDR2: SEHNR and FQNEAQ (reference sequence). The V and J ends lost 5 bases and 0 bases respectively, with 17 bases between them. The CDR3 here is CASSPSLTGSSYEQYF. The CDR3 DNA sequence: TGTGCCAGCAGCCCCTCCCTGACAGGAAGCTCCTACGAGCAGTACTTC. The full variable domain, in which reference TRBV7-9 and TRBJ2-7 provide the parts outside the CDR3, is DTGVSQNPRHKITKRGQNVTFRCDPISEHNRLYWYRQTLGQGPEFLTYFQNEAQLEKSRLLSDRFSAERPKGSFSTLEIQRTEQGDSAMYLCASSPSLTGSSYEQYFGPGTRLTVT.

This clone occurred once. The chain employs TRBV11-2 and TRBJ2-4, with 12 bases identical to TRBD1. The CDR3 length is 14 residues. V dropped 5 bases and J dropped 8; count of bases not matched to a gene: 4. Germline assignment: CDR1 SGHAT and CDR2 FQNNGV. The CDR3 nucleotides read TGTGCCAGCAGCCAGGGACAGGGGGCGTACATTCAGTACTTC. Its translation is CASSQGQGAYIQYF.

The V gene is TRBV27, the J gene TRBJ1-2, with D perhaps matching TRBD1 (6 bases). Trimming shortened V by 4 bases and J by 6 bases, and 24 bases separated the two germline ends. CDR1 and CDR2 from the germline V gene are MNHEY and SMNVEV (reference sequence). The CDR3 spans 17 residues. CDR3 protein: CASSSSPGTQRNHGYTF. The DNA of the CDR3 is TGTGCCAGCAGTTCGTCTCCCGGGACACAAAGAAACCATGGCTACACCTTC.

For this clone: Distinct nucleotide sequences in the sample also encode this CDR3. The chain combines TRBV5-1 with TRBJ2-1; D remains unclear. Between the trimmed V and J ends, which lost 2 bases and 0 bases, there was a span of 6 bases. From germline, CDR1 is SGHRS and CDR2 YFSETQ. This CDR3 comprises 14 residues. The chain's CDR3 is CASSFGNSYNEQFF. CDR3 nucleotides: TGCGCCAGCAGCTTTGGCAACTCCTACAATGAGCAGTTCTTC.

V and J are TRBV6-4 and TRBJ2-2, with D perhaps TRBD1 or TRBD2 (5 bases each). The germline CDR1 and CDR2 sequences are MRHNA and SNTAGT. V was shortened by 11 bases and J by 4 bases, with 20 bases between the two germline ends. The CDR3 has 15 amino acids. The DNA of the CDR3 is TGTGCCTCATCCAGGGACGGAGAGGGCACCGGGGAGCTGTTTTTT. Translation gives CASSRDGEGTGELFF.

This chain joins TRBV11-2 and TRBJ2-1; no clear D. The germline V and J ends were trimmed by 3 bases and 7 bases, with 7 bases remaining between them. The germline V gene encodes CDR1 SGHAT and CDR2 FQNNGV. The length of the CDR3 is 12 residues. For the CDR3, the DNA is TGTGCCAGCAGCTTTTCCGCAAATGAGCAGTTCTTC. Translated: CASSFSANEQFF.

The V gene is TRBV10-2, the J gene TRBJ2-1; 8 bases line up with TRBD2. V shed 4 bases and J 0 bases; nucleotides not matched to a gene: 8. Looked up from germline, CDR1 is WSHSY and CDR2 is SAAADI. The CDR3 consists of 17 residues. The CDR3 region is CASSASGRPSSYNEQFF. CDR3 DNA sequence: TGCGCCAGCAGTGCAAGCGGGAGACCCTCCTCCTACAATGAGCAGTTCTTC.

The chain employs TRBV25-1 and TRBJ2-5, with TRBD1 matching over 9 bases. V dropped 6 bases and J dropped 5; count of bases not matched to a gene: 13. CDR1 MGHDK and CDR2 SYGVNS come from the germline V gene. This CDR3 comprises 16 residues. The CDR3 DNA is TGTGCCAGCAGGAAGGGACAGGGAATTTTGCGGGAGACCCAGTACTTC. As protein: CASRKGQGILRETQYF.

This chain links TRBV19 with TRBJ1-1; no reliable D call. V was pared by 5 bases and J by 1 base, with 8 bases between. The CDR3 totals 13 residues. The V gene's germline CDR1 is LNHDA and CDR2 SQIVND (reference sequence). The CDR3 spells CASSLRRNTEAFF. In DNA, the CDR3 is TGTGCCAGTAGTTTACGAAGGAACACTGAAGCTTTCTTT.

On this clone itself: A much larger clonotype is one base distant, so this may be a read error. This chain connects TRBV2 to TRBJ2-3; 13 nucleotides line up with TRBD2. The CDR3 length is 15 residues. The germline V gene has CDR1 SNHLY and CDR2 FYNNEI. V was pared by 6 bases and J by 4 bases, with 4 bases of the junction left unmatched. CDR3 region: CASSPLAGGPDTQYF. CDR3 DNA: TGTGCCAGCAGCCCACTAGCGGGAGGGCCAGATACGCAGTATTTT.

This clone was seen a single time. The CDR3 DNA follows: TGTGCCAGCAGTTTTCCGCACCCTGGGGAGCAGTACTTC. This translates into CASSFPHPGEQYF. V and J are TRBV28 and TRBJ2-7, with D uncertain. Germline CDR1 MDHEN, CDR2 SYDVKM. The CDR3 extends over 13 amino acids. Trimming cost V 3 bases and J 7 bases, with 13 bases left between them. The full variable domain, with the rest looked up from reference TRBV28 and TRBJ2-7, is DVKVTQSSRYLVKRTGEKVFLECVQDMDHENMFWYRQDPGLGLRLIYFSYDVKMKEKGDIPEGYSVSREKKERFSLILESASTNQTSMYLCASSFPHPGEQYFGPGTRLTVT.

Here the CDR3 DNA reads TGTGCCAGCAGCTTACGAGGGGCGAGCTCCTACGAGCAGTACTTC. It encodes CASSLRGASSYEQYF. V usage is TRBV5-6 and J usage is TRBJ2-7; D may be TRBD1 or TRBD2 (5 bases each). Germline values: CDR1 SGHDT, CDR2 YYEEEE. CDR3 size: 15 residues. V gave up 2 bases and J gave up 0 bases, with 12 bases separating them.

A few counts support this clone. This chain joins TRBV2 and TRBJ1-5; a weak D match, TRBD1 (5 bases). Germline-derived CDR1 and CDR2 are SNHLY and FYNNEI. Trimming removed 3 bases at V and 3 bases at J, with 9 bases between. The CDR3 loop spans 14 amino acids. CDR3 bases: TGTGCCAGCAGTGAGGGCAGGGTCAATCAGCCCCAGCATTTT. It encodes CASSEGRVNQPQHF.

The chain has TRBV7-2 and TRBJ1-5; 7 bases line up with TRBD1. The CDR3 has 15 residues. From germline, CDR1 is SGHTA and CDR2 FQGNSA. V was clipped by 1 base and J by 11 bases; unmatched bases: 11. The CDR3 nucleotides are TGTGCCAGCAGCTTAGGGGGGACAGCGCTCAAGGCCCAGCATTTT. It translates to CASSLGGTALKAQHF.

This clone was seen just once. V gene TRBV5-1 combines with J gene TRBJ1-1; 7 bases match TRBD1. The CDR3 extends over 15 amino acids. Losses at the gene ends were 4 bases for V and 8 bases for J; bases not matched to a gene: 14. Germline CDR1 is SGHRS and CDR2 is YFSETQ. CDR3 sequence (DNA): TGCGCCAGCAGCATAACAGGGGCCACCGTAGGAGAAGCTTTCTTT. It specifies CASSITGATVGEAFF. The variable domain in full, completed from reference TRBV5-1 and TRBJ1-1, reads KAGVTQTPRYLIKTRGQQVTLSCSPISGHRSVSWYQQTPGQGLQFLFEYFSETQRNKGNFPGRFSGRQFSNSRSEMNVSTLELGDSALYLCASSITGATVGEAFFGQGTRLTVV.

This clone occurred a few times. The gene calls are TRBV19 and TRBJ2-5; D remains unclear. Germline CDR1 reads LNHDA; CDR2 reads SQIVND (reference sequence). This CDR3 is 15 amino acids long. The V end lost 5 bases, the J end lost 1 base, and 14 bases lay between the germline ends. The CDR3 coding sequence is TGTGCCAGTAGTGTAGGTGGCACAGCCCAAGAGACCCAGTACTTC. It is translated as CASSVGGTAQETQYF.

A note on this clone: Other nucleotide sequences from this sample produce the same CDR3. CDR3: CASSASTDTQYF. Here the CDR3 DNA reads TGTGCCAGCAGTGCCTCCACAGATACGCAGTATTTT. V is TRBV28 and J is TRBJ2-3, with D hard to call. The ends were cut back, 5 bases at V and 2 bases at J, with 5 bases in the middle. Germline CDR1 reads MDHEN; CDR2 reads SYDVKM. The CDR3 is 12 amino acids.

The gene calls are TRBV27 and TRBJ2-5; 9 nucleotides line up with TRBD2. The V and J ends lost 5 bases and 5 bases, in that order; junction bases with no gene match: 3. The CDR3 runs to 13 residues. Germline-derived CDR1 and CDR2 are MNHEY and SMNVEV (reference sequence). The CDR3 loop reads CASSKAGGETQYF. The CDR3 region has the DNA TGTGCCAGCAGTAAAGCGGGAGGTGAGACCCAGTACTTC.

The chain combines TRBV20-1 with TRBJ2-5; D call uncertain. Germline CDR1 is DFQATT and CDR2 is SNEGSKA (reference sequence). V was shortened by 5 bases and J by 5 bases, with 9 bases between the two germline ends. The CDR3 sequence is 11 residues long. CDR3 amino acids: CSAWIRETQYF. The CDR3 nucleotides read TGCAGTGCTTGGATCAGGGAGACCCAGTACTTC.

This clone appeared once. The chain combines TRBV11-2 with TRBJ2-2; possible D gene TRBD2, 6 bases. Germline V gene data show CDR1 as SGHAT and CDR2 as FQNNGV. Trimming removed 2 bases from V and 2 bases from J, with 12 bases in between. This CDR3 contains 16 residues. The CDR3 here is CASSLWGGTNTGELFF. The CDR3 DNA is TGTGCCAGCAGCTTATGGGGCGGGACTAACACCGGGGAGCTGTTTTTT. The full variable domain, completed using reference TRBV11-2 and TRBJ2-2, is EAGVAQSPRYKIIEKRQSVAFWCNPISGHATLYWYQQILGQGPKLLIQFQNNGVVDDSQLPKDRFSAERLKGVDSTLKIQPAKLEDSAVYLCASSLWGGTNTGELFFGEGSRLTVL.

There are many counts of this clone. This same CDR3 is encoded by further DNA sequences in the sample. V gene TRBV5-1 combines with J gene TRBJ2-3; possibly TRBD1 for D (7 bases). Trimming cost V 0 bases and J 5 bases, with 10 bases left between them. This CDR3 is built from 14 residues. CDR1 and CDR2 (germline): SGHRS, YFSETQ. The CDR3 loop reads CASSLGQGGDTQYF. In nucleotides, the CDR3 is TGCGCCAGCAGCTTGGGCCAGGGGGGAGATACGCAGTATTTT.

The J gene is TRBJ2-5, the V gene TRBV29-1; D is perhaps TRBD2 (6 bases). There are 14 residues in the CDR3. CDR1 SQVTM and CDR2 ANQGSEA come from the germline V gene. V lost 3 bases, J lost 4 bases, and 15 bases lay in between. The CDR3 sequence is CSVERAGAGETQYF. In DNA, the CDR3 is TGCAGCGTTGAGCGCGCTGGAGCGGGAGAGACCCAGTACTTC. Full variable domain (missing parts from reference TRBV29-1 and TRBJ2-5): SAVISQKPSRDICQRGTSLTIQCQVDSQVTMMFWYRQQPGQSLTLIATANQGSEATYESGFVIDKFPISRPNLTFSTLTVSNMSPEDSSIYLCSVERAGAGETQYFGPGTRLLVL.

The chain recombines TRBV6-5 with TRBJ1-6; unclear D gene. The CDR3 totals 14 residues. Germline V gives CDR1 MNHEY, CDR2 SVGAGI. Trimming stripped 5 bases from V and 5 bases from J, with 10 bases between. As DNA, the CDR3 is TGTGCCAGCAGTCGAACAAGTAATAATTCACCCCTCCACTTT. Translation gives CASSRTSNNSPLHF.

The chain is built from TRBV7-6 and TRBJ2-5, with 7 bases that match TRBD2. The J segment lost 4 bases and the V segment lost 1 base, leaving 12 bases of the junction unmatched. Germline V CDR1 and CDR2: SGHVS, FNYEAQ. The CDR3 is 17 residues long. CDR3 sequence: CASSLVSSGSAGETQYF. For the CDR3, the DNA is TGTGCCAGCAGCTTAGTGAGTAGCGGGTCGGCCGGAGAGACCCAGTACTTC.

This clone has a handful of counts. CDR3 region: CASSFDRGSSGANVLTF. CDR3 DNA sequence: TGCGCCAGCAGCTTTGACAGGGGCAGCTCTGGGGCCAACGTCCTGACTTTC. The gene calls are TRBV5-1 and TRBJ2-6; 8 bases match TRBD1. From germline, CDR1 is SGHRS and CDR2 YFSETQ. The CDR3 has 17 amino acids. The junction had 4 bases not matched to a gene; V was cut back by 2 bases and J by 0 bases.

The V call is TRBV6-4, the J call TRBJ1-1, with 7 positions matching TRBD1. This CDR3 region has 15 residues. Germline V gene sequence: CDR1 MRHNA, CDR2 SNTAGT. V was clipped by 3 bases and J by 4 bases; unmatched bases: 8. The CDR3 loop is CASSDQPGQSTEAFF. The CDR3 nucleotides read TGTGCCAGCAGTGATCAGCCGGGACAGAGCACTGAAGCTTTCTTT.

As regards this clone: In the same sample, other DNA sequences code for this CDR3. V and J are TRBV29-1 and TRBJ2-1; 7 positions agree with TRBD1. CDR1 is SQVTM, CDR2 ANQGSEA, per germline. V shed 6 bases, J shed 1 base, and the junction held 0 bases outside the gene matches. The length of the CDR3 is 12 residues. The CDR3 nucleotides read TGCAGCGTGGGACAGTCCTACAATGAGCAGTTCTTC. Protein: CSVGQSYNEQFF.

With regard to this clone: Sequence at one end of the junction differs from germline and may be a read error. The V call is TRBV7-6, the J call TRBJ2-1, with TRBD2 matching over 10 bases. This CDR3 has 15 residues. Germline values: CDR1 SGHVS, CDR2 FNYEAQ. The CDR3 is CASSIAGGEYNEQFF. The CDR3 region has the DNA TGTGCCAGCAGCATAGCGGGAGGCGAATACAATGAGCAGTTCTTC.